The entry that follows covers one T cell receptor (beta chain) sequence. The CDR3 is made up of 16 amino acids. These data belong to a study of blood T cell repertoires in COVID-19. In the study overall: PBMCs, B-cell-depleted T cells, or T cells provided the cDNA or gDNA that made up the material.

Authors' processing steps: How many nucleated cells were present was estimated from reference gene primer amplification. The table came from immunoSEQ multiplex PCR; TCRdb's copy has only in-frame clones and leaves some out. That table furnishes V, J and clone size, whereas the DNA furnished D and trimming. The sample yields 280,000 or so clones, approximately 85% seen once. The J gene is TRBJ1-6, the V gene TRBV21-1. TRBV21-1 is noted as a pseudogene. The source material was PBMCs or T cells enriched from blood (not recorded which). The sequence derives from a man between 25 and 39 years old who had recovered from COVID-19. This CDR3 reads CASSYREGSYNSPLHF. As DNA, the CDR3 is TGTGCCAGCAGCTACCGGGAGGGGTCCTATAATTCACCCCTCCACTTT.